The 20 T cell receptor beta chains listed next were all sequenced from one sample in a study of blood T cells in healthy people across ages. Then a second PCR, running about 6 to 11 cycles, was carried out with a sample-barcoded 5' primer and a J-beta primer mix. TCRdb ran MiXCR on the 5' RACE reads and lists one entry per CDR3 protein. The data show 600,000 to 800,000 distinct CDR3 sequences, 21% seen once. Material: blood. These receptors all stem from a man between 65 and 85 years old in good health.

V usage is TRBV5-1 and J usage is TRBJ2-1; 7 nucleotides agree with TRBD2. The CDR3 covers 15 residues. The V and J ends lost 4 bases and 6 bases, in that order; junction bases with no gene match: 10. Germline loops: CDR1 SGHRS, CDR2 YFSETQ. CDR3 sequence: CASSQTSATCNEQFF. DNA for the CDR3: TGCGCCAGCAGCCAAACTAGCGCCACCTGCAATGAGCAGTTCTTC.

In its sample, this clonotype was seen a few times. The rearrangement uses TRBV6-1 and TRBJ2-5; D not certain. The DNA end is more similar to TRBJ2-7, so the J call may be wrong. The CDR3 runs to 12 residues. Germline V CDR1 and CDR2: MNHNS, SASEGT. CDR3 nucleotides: TGTGCCAGCAGGGCGCGGAACTACGAGCAGTACTTC. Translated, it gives CASRARNYEQYF.

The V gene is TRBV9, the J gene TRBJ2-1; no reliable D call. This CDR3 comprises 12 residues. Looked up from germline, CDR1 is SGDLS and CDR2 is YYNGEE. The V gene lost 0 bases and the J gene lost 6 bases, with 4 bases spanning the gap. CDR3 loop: CASSVALNEQFF. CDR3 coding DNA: TGTGCCAGCAGCGTAGCGCTCAATGAGCAGTTCTTC.

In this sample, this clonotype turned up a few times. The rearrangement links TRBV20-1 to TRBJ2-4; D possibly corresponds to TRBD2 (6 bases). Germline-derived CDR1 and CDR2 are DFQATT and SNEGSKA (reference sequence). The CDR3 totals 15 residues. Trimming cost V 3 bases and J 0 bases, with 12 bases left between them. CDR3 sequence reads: CSARDRGRAKNIQYF. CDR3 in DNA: TGCAGTGCTAGGGACCGGGGGAGAGCCAAAAACATTCAGTACTTC.

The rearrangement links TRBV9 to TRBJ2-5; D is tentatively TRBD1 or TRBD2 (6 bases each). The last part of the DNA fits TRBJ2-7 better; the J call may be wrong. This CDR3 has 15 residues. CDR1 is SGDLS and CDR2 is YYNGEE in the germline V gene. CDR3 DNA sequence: TGTGCCAGCAGCCCCAGACCGGGGGCGAGCTACGAGCAGTACTTC. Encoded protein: CASSPRPGASYEQYF.

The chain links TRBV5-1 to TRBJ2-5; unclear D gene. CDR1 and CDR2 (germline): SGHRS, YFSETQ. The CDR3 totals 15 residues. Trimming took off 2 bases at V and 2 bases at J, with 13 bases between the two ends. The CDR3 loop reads CASSFRAPVQETQYF. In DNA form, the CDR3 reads TGCGCCAGCAGCTTCCGGGCCCCCGTTCAAGAGACCCAGTACTTC.

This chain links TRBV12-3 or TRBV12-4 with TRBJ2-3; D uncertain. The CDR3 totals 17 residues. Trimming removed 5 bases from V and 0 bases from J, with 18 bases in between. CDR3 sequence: CASSLGRNHLSTDTQYF. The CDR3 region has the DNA TGTGCCAGCAGTCTCGGACGTAACCATTTAAGCACAGATACGCAGTATTTT.

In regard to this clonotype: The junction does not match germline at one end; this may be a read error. The CDR3 DNA is TGCGCCAGCAGCTTGGAGGGTATTTTGGATGGCCACACCTTC. Protein: CASSLEGILDGHTF. V gene TRBV5-1 combines with J gene TRBJ1-2, with D hard to call. CDR1 and CDR2 (germline): SGHRS, YFSETQ. The CDR3 runs 14 residues.

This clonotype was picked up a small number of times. The CDR3 reads CSVDRLAGAYEQFF. The CDR3 region has the DNA TGCAGCGTTGACCGACTAGCGGGAGCGTATGAGCAGTTCTTC. The rearrangement uses TRBV29-1 and TRBJ2-1; 12 bases fit TRBD2. This CDR3 is 14 amino acids long. V gave up 3 bases and J gave up 8 bases; unmatched junction bases: 5. Germline CDR1 reads SQVTM; CDR2 reads ANQGSEA.

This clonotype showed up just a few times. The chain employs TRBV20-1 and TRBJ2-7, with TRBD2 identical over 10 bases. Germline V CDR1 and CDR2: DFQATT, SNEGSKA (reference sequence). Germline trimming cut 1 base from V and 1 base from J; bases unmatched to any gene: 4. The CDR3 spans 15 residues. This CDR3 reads CSARAGSGRSYEQYF. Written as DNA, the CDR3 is TGCAGTGCTAGAGCTGGTAGCGGGAGGTCCTACGAGCAGTACTTC.

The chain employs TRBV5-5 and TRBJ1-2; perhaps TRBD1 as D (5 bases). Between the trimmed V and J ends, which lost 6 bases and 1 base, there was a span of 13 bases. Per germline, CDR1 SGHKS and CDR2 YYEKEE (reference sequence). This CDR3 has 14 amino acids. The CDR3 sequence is CASNRQIRNYGYTF. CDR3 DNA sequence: TGTGCCAGCAACCGACAGATCCGTAACTATGGCTACACCTTC.

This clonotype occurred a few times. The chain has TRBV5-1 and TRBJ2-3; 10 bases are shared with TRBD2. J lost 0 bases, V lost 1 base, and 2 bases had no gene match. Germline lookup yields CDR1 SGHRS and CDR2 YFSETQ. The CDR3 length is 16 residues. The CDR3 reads CASSLPGLASTDTQYF. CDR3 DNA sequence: TGCGCCAGCAGCTTGCCGGGACTAGCGAGCACAGATACGCAGTATTTT. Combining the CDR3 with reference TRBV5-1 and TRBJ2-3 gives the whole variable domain KAGVTQTPRYLIKTRGQQVTLSCSPISGHRSVSWYQQTPGQGLQFLFEYFSETQRNKGNFPGRFSGRQFSNSRSEMNVSTLELGDSALYLCASSLPGLASTDTQYFGPGTRLTVL.

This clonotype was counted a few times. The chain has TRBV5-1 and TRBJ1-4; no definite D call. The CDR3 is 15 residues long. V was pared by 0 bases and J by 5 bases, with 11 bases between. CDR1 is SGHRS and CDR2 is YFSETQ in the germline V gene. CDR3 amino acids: CASSLETGQNEKLFF. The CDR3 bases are TGCGCCAGCAGCTTGGAAACCGGGCAAAATGAAAAACTGTTTTTT.

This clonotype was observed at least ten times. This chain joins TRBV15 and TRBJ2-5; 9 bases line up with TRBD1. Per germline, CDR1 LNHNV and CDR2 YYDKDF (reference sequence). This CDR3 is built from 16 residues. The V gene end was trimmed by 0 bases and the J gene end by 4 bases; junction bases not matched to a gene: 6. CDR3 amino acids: CATSRDRGQGRETQYF. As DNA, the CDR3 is TGTGCCACCAGCAGAGATAGGGGACAGGGTCGAGAGACCCAGTACTTC.

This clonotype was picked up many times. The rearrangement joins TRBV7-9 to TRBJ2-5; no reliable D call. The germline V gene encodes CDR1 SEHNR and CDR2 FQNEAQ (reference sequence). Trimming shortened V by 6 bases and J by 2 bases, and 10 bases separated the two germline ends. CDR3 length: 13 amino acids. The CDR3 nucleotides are TGTGCCAGCAGTCCTCTTGCTCAAGAGACCCAGTACTTC. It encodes CASSPLAQETQYF.

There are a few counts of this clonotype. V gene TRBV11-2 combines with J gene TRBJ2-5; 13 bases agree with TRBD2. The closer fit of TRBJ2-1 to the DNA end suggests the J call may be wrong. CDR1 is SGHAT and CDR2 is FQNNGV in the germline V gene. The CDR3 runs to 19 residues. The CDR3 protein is CASSTGTSGILSVYNEQFF. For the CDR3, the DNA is TGTGCCAGCAGCACGGGGACTAGCGGGATTTTATCCGTTTACAATGAGCAGTTCTTC.

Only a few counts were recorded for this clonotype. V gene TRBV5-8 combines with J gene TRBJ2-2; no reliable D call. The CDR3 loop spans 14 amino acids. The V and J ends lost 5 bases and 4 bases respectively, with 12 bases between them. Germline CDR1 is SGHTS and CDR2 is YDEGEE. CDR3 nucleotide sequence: TGTGCCAGCAGTAAGGCCCGGAGCACCGGGGAGCTGTTTTTT. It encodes CASSKARSTGELFF. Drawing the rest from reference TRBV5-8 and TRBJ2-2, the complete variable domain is EAGVTQSPTHLIKTRGQQATLRCSPISGHTSVYWYQQALGLGLQFLLWYDEGEERNRGNFPPRFSGRQFPNYSSELNVNALELEDSALYLCASSKARSTGELFFGEGSRLTVL.

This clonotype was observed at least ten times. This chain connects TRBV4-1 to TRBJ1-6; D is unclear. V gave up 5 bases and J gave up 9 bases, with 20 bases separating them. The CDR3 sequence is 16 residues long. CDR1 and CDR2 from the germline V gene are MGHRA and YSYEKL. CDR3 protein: CASSERAGIGFSPLHF. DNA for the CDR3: TGCGCCAGCAGCGAAAGGGCGGGAATTGGATTTTCACCCCTCCACTTT.

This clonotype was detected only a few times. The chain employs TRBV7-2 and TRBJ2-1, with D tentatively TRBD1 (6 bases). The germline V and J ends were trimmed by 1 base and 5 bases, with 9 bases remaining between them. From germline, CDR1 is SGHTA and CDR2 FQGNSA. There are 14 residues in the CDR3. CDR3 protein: CASSLEGGNNEQFF. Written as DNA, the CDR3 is TGTGCCAGCAGCTTAGAAGGGGGTAACAATGAGCAGTTCTTC.

CDR3 region: CSARSGLRLTGELFF. CDR3 bases: TGCAGTGCTAGGTCTGGACTTCGATTAACCGGGGAGCTGTTTTTT. The rearrangement links TRBV20-1 to TRBJ2-2; D possibly corresponds to TRBD2 (5 bases). V was clipped by 3 bases and J by 5 bases, with 16 bases between them. This CDR3 is built from 15 residues. Germline values: CDR1 DFQATT, CDR2 SNEGSKA (reference sequence).